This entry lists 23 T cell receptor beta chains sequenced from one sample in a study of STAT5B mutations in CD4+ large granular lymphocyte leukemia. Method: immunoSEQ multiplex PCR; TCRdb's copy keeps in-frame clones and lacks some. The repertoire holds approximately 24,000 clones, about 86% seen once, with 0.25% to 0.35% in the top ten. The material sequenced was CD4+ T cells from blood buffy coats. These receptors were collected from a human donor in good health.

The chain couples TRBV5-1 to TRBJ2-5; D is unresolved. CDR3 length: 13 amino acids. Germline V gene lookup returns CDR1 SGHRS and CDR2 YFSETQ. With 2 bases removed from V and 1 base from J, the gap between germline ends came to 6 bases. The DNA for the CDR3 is TGCGCCAGCAGCTTCCTCGTCCAAGAGACCCAGTACTTC. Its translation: CASSFLVQETQYF.

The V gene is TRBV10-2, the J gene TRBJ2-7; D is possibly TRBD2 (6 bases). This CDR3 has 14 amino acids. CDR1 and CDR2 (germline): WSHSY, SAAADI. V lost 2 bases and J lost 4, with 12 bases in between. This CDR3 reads CASSERGVRYEQYV. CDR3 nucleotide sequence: TGCGCCAGCAGTGAGCGCGGGGTGCGATACGAGCAGTACGTC.

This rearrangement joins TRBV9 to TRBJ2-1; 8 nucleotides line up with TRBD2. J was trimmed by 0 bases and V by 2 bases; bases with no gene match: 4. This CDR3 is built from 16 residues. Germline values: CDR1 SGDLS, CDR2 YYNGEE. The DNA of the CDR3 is TGTGCCAGCAGCGTTGCTAGCGGGCTCTCCTACAATGAGCAGTTCTTC. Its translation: CASSVASGLSYNEQFF.

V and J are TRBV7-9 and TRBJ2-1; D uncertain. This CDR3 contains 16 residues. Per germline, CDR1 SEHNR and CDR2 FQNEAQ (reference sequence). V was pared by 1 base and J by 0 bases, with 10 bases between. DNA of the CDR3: TGTGCCAGCAGCTTAGAGCCCCTGAGCTCCTACAATGAGCAGTTCTTC. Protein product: CASSLEPLSSYNEQFF.

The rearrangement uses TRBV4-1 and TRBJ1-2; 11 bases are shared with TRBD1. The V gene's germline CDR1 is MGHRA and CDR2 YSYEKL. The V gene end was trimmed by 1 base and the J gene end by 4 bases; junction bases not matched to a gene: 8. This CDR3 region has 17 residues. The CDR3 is CASSQGLRTGGIYGYTF. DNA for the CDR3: TGCGCCAGCAGCCAAGGATTAAGGACAGGGGGCATCTATGGCTACACCTTC.

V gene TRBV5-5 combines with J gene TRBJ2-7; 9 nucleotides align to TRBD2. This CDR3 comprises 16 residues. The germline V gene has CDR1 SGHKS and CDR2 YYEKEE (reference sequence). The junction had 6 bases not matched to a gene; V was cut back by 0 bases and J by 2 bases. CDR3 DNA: TGTGCCAGCAGCTTGGATCCGTCTAGCGGGGCCTACGAGCAGTACGTC. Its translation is CASSLDPSSGAYEQYV.

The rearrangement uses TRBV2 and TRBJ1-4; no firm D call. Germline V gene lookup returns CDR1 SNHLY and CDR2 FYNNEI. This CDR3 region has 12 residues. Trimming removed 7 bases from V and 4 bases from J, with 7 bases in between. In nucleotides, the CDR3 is TGTGCCAGCATTCGGCTTAATGAAAAACTGTTTTTT. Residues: CASIRLNEKLFF.

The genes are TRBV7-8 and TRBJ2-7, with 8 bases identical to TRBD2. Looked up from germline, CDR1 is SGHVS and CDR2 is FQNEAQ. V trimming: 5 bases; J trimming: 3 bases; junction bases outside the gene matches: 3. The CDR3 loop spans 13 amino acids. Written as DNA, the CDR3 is TGTGCCAGCAGCCCGGGACTAGACTACGAGCAGTACTTC. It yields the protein CASSPGLDYEQYF.

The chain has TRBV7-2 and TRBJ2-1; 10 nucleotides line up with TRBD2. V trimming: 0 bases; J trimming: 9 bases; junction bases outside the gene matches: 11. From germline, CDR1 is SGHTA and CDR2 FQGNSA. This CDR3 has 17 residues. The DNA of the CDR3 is TGTGCCAGCAGCTTAGCGCCTAGCGGGGGAGGGGGCGGTGAGCAGTTCTTC. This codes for CASSLAPSGGGGGEQFF.

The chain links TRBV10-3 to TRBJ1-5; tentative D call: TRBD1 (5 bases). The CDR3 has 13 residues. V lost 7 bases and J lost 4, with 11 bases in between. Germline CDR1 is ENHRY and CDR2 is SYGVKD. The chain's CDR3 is CAINQGRNQPQHF. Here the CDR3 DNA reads TGTGCCATCAACCAGGGACGGAATCAGCCCCAGCATTTT.

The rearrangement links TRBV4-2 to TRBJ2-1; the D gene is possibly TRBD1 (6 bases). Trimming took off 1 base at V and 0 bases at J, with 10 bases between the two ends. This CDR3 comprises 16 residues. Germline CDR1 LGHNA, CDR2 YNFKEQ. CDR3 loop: CASSQGLGASYNEQFF. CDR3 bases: TGTGCCAGCAGCCAAGGGCTGGGGGCCTCCTACAATGAGCAGTTCTTC.

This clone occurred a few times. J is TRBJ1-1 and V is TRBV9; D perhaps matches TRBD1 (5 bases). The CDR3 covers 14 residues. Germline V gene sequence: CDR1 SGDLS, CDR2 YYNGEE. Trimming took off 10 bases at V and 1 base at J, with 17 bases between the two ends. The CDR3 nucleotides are TGTGCCTCCGGGCCCGGGGGGTCGAACACTGAAGCTTTCTTT. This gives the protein CASGPGGSNTEAFF.

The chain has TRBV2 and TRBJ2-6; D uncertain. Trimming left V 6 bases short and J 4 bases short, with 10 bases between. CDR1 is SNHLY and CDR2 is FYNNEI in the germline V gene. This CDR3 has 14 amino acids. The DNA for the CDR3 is TGTGCCAGCAGATTTGTTCCGGGGGCCAACGTCCTGACTTTC. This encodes CASRFVPGANVLTF.

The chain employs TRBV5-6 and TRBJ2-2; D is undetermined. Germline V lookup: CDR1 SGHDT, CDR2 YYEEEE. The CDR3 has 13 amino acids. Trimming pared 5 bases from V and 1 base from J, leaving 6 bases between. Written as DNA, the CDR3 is TGTGCCAGCAGTAGGGAGAACACCGGGGAGCTGTTTTTT. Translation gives CASSRENTGELFF.

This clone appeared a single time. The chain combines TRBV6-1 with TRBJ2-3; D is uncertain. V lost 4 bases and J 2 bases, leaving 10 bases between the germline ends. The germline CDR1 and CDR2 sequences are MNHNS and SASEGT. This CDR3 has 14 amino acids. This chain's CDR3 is CASSARPTTDTQYF. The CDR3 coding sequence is TGTGCCAGCAGTGCCAGACCGACCACAGATACGCAGTATTTT.

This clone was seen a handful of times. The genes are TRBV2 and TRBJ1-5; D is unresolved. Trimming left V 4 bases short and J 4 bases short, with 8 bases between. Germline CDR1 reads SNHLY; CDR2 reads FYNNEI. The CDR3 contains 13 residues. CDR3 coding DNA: TGTGCCAGCAGTGTTTCGAGGAATCAGCCCCAGCATTTT. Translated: CASSVSRNQPQHF.

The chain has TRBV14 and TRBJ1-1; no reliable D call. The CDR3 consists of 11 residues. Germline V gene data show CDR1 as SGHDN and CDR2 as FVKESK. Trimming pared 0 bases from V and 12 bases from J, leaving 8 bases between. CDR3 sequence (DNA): TGTGCCAGCAGCCAAGATTTGGTCACTTTCTTT. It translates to CASSQDLVTFF.

The CDR3 DNA reads as TGTGCCAGCAGACTCCAGGGGGCCTACGAGCAGTACTTC. The encoded protein is CASRLQGAYEQYF. The chain recombines TRBV6-5 with TRBJ2-7; 7 positions match TRBD1. CDR1 is MNHEY, CDR2 SVGAGI, per germline. With V trimmed by 6 bases and J by 2 bases, 4 bases remained unmatched. The CDR3 has 13 residues.

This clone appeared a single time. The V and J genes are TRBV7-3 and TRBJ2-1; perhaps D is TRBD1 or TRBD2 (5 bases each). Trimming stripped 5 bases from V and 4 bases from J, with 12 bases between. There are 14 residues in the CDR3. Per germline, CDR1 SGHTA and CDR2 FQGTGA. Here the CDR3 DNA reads TGTGCCAGCAGCCCCGGGGCGGATTACAATGAGCAGTTCTTC. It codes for CASSPGADYNEQFF.

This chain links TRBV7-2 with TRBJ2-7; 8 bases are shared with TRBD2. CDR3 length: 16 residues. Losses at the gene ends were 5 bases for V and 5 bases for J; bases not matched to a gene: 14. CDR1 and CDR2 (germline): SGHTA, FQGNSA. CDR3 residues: CASSPTWAGGGHEQYF. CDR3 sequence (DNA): TGTGCCAGCAGCCCCACATGGGCGGGAGGTGGCCACGAGCAGTACTTC.

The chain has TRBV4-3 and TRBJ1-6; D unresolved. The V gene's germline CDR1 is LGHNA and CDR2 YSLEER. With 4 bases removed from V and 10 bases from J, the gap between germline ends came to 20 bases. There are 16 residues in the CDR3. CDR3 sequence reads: CASSLTGSGLRSPLHF. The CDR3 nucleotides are TGCGCCAGCAGCCTCACCGGGTCGGGATTGCGGTCACCCCTCCACTTT.

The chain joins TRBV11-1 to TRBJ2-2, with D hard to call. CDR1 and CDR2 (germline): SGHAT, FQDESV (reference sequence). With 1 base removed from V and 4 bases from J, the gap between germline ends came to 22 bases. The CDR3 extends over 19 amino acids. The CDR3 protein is CASSLVGPVYHWSTGELFF. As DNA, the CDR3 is TGTGCCAGCAGCTTAGTGGGTCCAGTCTACCACTGGAGCACCGGGGAGCTGTTTTTT.

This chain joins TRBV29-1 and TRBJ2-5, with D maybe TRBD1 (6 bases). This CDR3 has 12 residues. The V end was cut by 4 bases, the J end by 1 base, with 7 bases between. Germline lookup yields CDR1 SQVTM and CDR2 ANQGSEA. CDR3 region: CSVGGLQETQYF. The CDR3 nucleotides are TGCAGCGTTGGGGGGCTCCAAGAGACCCAGTACTTC.